Sequencing of this T cell receptor (beta chain) was carried out in a study of glioma-infiltrating T cells. Overall study results and limits: Gliomas, especially low-grade, showed above-expected tissue-blood divergence; non-neoplastic patients showed below.

This CDR3 is 15 amino acids long. CDR1 is DFQATT and CDR2 is SNEGSKA in the germline V gene (reference sequence). The V gene lost 0 bases and the J gene lost 3 bases, with 12 bases spanning the gap. This clonotype was seen at least ten times. Its antigen remains unknown. Using RNA template, CDR3s of TCR alpha and beta were amplified with iRepertoire arm-PCR. Tissue mRNA or PBMC total RNA, about 90-450 ng, went into one-step reverse transcription and amplification. TCRdb analysed the multiplex PCR reads with MiXCR anew, one entry per CDR3 protein. The repertoire holds roughly 42,000 distinct CDR3 sequences, with about 22% as singletons.

The sequencing input was glioma tissue, nonneoplastic brain tissue, or PBMCs (not recorded which). This chain joins TRBV20-1 and TRBJ1-5, with D hard to call. The receptor comes from a human donor with low-grade glioma or glioblastoma, undergoing nonglioma brain surgery, or in good health (not recorded which). The CDR3 DNA reads as TGCAGTGCTAGAGATAGCGGGTCATACAATCAGCCCCAGCATTTT. Translated, it gives CSARDSGSYNQPQHF.